A single sample is the source of the 13 T cell receptor beta chains below, sequenced in a study of pediatric ulcerative colitis. Rectal tissue came from one to two pinch biopsies taken at colonoscopy. Clones were read by immunoSEQ multiplex PCR, and TCRdb kept only the in-frame ones, dropping some. Of more than 40,000 clones listed, around 81% are singletons. The specimen sequenced was gut tissue. Every receptor here comes from a girl aged 5-17 years with moderate ulcerative colitis.

The chain carries TRBV28 and TRBJ1-1; D remains ambiguous. This CDR3 contains 16 residues. V gave up 6 bases and J gave up 0 bases, with 17 bases separating them. The germline CDR1 and CDR2 sequences are MDHEN and SYDVKM. This CDR3 reads CASRTNPGRMNTEAFF. CDR3 in DNA: TGTGCCAGCAGAACCAATCCCGGCAGAATGAACACTGAAGCTTTCTTT.

The chain has TRBV7-9 and TRBJ2-7; tentative D call: TRBD1 (6 bases). CDR3 length: 12 residues. The V end lost 6 bases, the J end lost 2 bases, and 8 bases lay between the germline ends. CDR1 and CDR2 (germline): SEHNR, FQNEAQ (reference sequence). For the CDR3, the DNA is TGTGCCAGCAGAGGACAGCCCTACGAGCAGTACTTC. Its translation: CASRGQPYEQYF.

The chain carries TRBV29-1 and TRBJ1-2; TRBD1 might be the D (6 bases). Deletions cut 6 bases from V and 5 bases from J, with 19 bases between. Per the germline V gene, CDR1 is SQVTM and CDR2 is ANQGSEA. The CDR3 sequence is 14 residues long. CDR3 nucleotide sequence: TGCAGCGTCCGAGATGGGGGGCTCCGGTATGGCTACACCTTC. Translating it yields CSVRDGGLRYGYTF.

This clone came up a few times. J is TRBJ2-1 and V is TRBV2; D may match TRBD1 or TRBD2 (5 bases each). The ends were cut back, 4 bases at V and 0 bases at J, with 7 bases in the middle. Germline V lookup: CDR1 SNHLY, CDR2 FYNNEI. The CDR3 is 14 amino acids. The CDR3 is CASSVGTSYNEQFF. In nucleotides, the CDR3 is TGTGCCAGCAGTGTCGGGACCTCCTACAATGAGCAGTTCTTC. Complete variable domain (other parts from reference TRBV2 and TRBJ2-1): EPEVTQTPSHQVTQMGQEVILRCVPISNHLYFYWYRQILGQKVEFLVSFYNNEISEKSEIFDDQFSVERPDGSNFTLKIRSTKLEDSAMYFCASSVGTSYNEQFFGPGTRLTVL.

The chain combines TRBV5-5 with TRBJ2-7, with D possibly TRBD1 on 5 matching bases. The CDR3 runs 15 residues. CDR1 SGHKS and CDR2 YYEKEE come from the germline V gene (reference sequence). V dropped 4 bases and J dropped 2 bases, with 16 bases sitting between them. The CDR3 sequence is CASSSPRQSTYEQYF. In DNA form, the CDR3 reads TGTGCCAGCAGCAGCCCACGACAGTCCACCTACGAGCAGTACTTC.

CDR3 region: CASSPNMDSYEQYF. CDR3 nucleotides: TGTGCCAGCTCACCAAATATGGACAGCTACGAGCAGTACTTC. The chain couples TRBV18 to TRBJ2-7, with D perhaps matching TRBD1 (6 bases). V was pared by 2 bases and J by 3 bases, with 11 bases between. Per the germline V gene, CDR1 is KGHSH and CDR2 is LQKENI. This CDR3 contains 14 residues.

The chain uses TRBV6-1 and TRBJ2-4, with TRBD1 as a possible D gene (6 bases). The V end lost 0 bases, the J end lost 3 bases, and 12 bases lay between the germline ends. The CDR3 is 16 amino acids. The germline V gene has CDR1 MNHNS and CDR2 SASEGT. CDR3: CASSEALGRGKNIQYF. CDR3 sequence (DNA): TGTGCCAGCAGTGAAGCGCTTGGCAGGGGCAAAAACATTCAGTACTTC.

This chain joins TRBV6-4 and TRBJ1-1, with D uncertain. The CDR3 is 15 residues long. The ends were cut back, 9 bases at V and 11 bases at J, with 28 bases in the middle. Germline-derived CDR1 and CDR2 are MRHNA and SNTAGT. The DNA of the CDR3 is TGTGCCAGTTCCCCCGAATTGATGGAGGGCCCGGGGGCTTTCTTT. Protein: CASSPELMEGPGAFF.

The genes are TRBV6-5 and TRBJ2-7, with 9 bases aligning to TRBD1. The V segment lost 7 bases and the J segment 4 bases; nucleotides outside the gene matches: 5. The CDR3 is 13 amino acids. The germline V gene encodes CDR1 MNHEY and CDR2 SVGAGI. DNA of the CDR3: TGTGCCAGCACCGGGACAGGGTCTTACGAGCAGTACTTC. This codes for CASTGTGSYEQYF.

The chain uses TRBV10-1 and TRBJ1-2; a weak D match, TRBD1 (5 bases). V lost 3 bases and J 5 bases, leaving 10 bases between the germline ends. From germline, CDR1 is WNHNN and CDR2 SYGVQD (reference sequence). The CDR3 is 13 residues long. This chain's CDR3 is CASSEGGGYGYTF. The CDR3, as DNA: TGCGCCAGCAGTGAAGGTGGGGGTTATGGCTACACCTTC.

This clone was detected only a few times. The chain combines TRBV5-8 with TRBJ2-1; 7 nucleotides align to TRBD2. The length of the CDR3 is 15 residues. Germline values: CDR1 SGHTS, CDR2 YDEGEE. J gave up 7 bases and V 6 bases, and 13 bases lay outside the gene matches. For the CDR3, the DNA is TGTGCCAGCACCCTTGTTGACGGGAGGAGGAATGAGCAGTTCTTC. Protein: CASTLVDGRRNEQFF.

There are a few counts of this clone. The gene calls are TRBV6-4 and TRBJ1-4; no firm D call. Trimming removed 0 bases from V and 0 bases from J, with 14 bases in between. The CDR3 extends over 18 amino acids. The V gene's germline CDR1 is MRHNA and CDR2 SNTAGT. The CDR3 sequence is CASSDSNTSYTTNEKLFF. The CDR3 DNA follows: TGTGCCAGCAGTGACTCTAATACGAGCTATACAACTAATGAAAAACTGTTTTTT.

The chain recombines TRBV5-1 with TRBJ2-6; D is unclear. V lost 2 bases to trimming and J lost 8 bases, with 8 bases between them. Per the germline V gene, CDR1 is SGHRS and CDR2 is YFSETQ. The CDR3 is made up of 13 amino acids. DNA of the CDR3: TGCGCCAGCAGCTTCCCCTCGTCCAACGTCCTGACTTTC. Its translation is CASSFPSSNVLTF.